This T cell receptor (beta chain) originates from a study of PD-1 blockade in classical Hodgkin lymphoma. The time point here: cycle 4 day 1 (C4D1), after more than 5 weeks of nivolumab. Brentuximab vedotin exposure varied among the patients, all of whom had relapsed after autologous stem cell transplantation. Points on this clone: Its antigen is currently unknown.

Clones were sequenced by immunoSEQ multiplex PCR, and TCRdb holds only the in-frame ones, with some missing. The sample consists of some 90,000 clones, 83% of them appearing once. Study-level findings and limits: Prior to therapy, complete responders displayed diversity much like that of newly diagnosed patients. The study found that TCR diversity rose significantly by C4D1 in CD4+ but not CD8+ cells. Undefined causes, possibly disease activity or prior therapy, underlie the repertoire differences. Newly diagnosed patients were said to have less baseline TCR diversity than healthy donors did.

With V trimmed by 6 bases and J by 1 base, 8 bases remained unmatched. This CDR3 is built from 15 residues. Per the germline V gene, CDR1 is ENHRY and CDR2 is SYGVKD. The J gene is TRBJ1-1, the V gene TRBV10-3, with TRBD1 matching 7 bases. This clonotype was obtained from a human donor with classical Hodgkin lymphoma. Sample: peripheral blood mononuclear cells (PBMCs), taken before the fourth cycle of nivolumab. This CDR3 is CAIRESGTENTEAFF. The CDR3 coding sequence is TGTGCCATCAGGGAATCCGGGACAGAGAACACTGAAGCTTTCTTT.